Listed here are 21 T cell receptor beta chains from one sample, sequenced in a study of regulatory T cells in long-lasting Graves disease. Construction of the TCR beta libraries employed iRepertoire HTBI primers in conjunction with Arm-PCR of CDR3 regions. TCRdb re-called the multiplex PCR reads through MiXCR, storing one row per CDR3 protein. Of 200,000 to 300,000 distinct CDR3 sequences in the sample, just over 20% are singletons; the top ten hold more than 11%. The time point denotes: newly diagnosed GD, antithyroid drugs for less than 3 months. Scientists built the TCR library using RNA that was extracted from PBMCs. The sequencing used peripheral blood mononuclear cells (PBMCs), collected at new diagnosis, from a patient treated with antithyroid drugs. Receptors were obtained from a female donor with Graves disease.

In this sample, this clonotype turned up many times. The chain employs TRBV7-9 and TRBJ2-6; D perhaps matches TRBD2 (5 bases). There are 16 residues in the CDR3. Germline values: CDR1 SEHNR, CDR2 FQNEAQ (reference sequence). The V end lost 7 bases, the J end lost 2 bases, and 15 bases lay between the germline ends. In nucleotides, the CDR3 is TGTGCCAGCATCCCTCGTGGACTCGCTGGGGCCAACGTCCTGACTTTC. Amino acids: CASIPRGLAGANVLTF. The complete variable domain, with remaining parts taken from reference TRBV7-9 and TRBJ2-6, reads DTGVSQNPRHKITKRGQNVTFRCDPISEHNRLYWYRQTLGQGPEFLTYFQNEAQLEKSRLLSDRFSAERPKGSFSTLEIQRTEQGDSAMYLCASIPRGLAGANVLTFGAGSRLTVL.

Written as DNA, the CDR3 is TGTGCCAGCAGTTTCAGTGGAGGGGGCCTGACTGAAGCTTTCTTT. This gives the protein CASSFSGGGLTEAFF. The rearrangement uses TRBV28 and TRBJ1-1; 7 bases align to TRBD1. This CDR3 is 15 amino acids long. Germline CDR1 and CDR2: MDHEN and SYDVKM. The V segment lost 3 bases and the J segment 5 bases; nucleotides outside the gene matches: 9. Looking up the rest from reference TRBV28 and TRBJ1-1 gives the full variable domain: DVKVTQSSRYLVKRTGEKVFLECVQDMDHENMFWYRQDPGLGLRLIYFSYDVKMKEKGDIPEGYSVSREKKERFSLILESASTNQTSMYLCASSFSGGGLTEAFFGQGTRLTVV.

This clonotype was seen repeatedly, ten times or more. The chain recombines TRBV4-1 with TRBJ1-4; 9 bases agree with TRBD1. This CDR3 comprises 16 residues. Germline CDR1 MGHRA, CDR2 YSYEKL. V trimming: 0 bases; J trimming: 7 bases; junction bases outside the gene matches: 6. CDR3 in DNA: TGCGCCAGCAGCCAAGATTTGGCGGACAGGGGTGAAAAACTGTTTTTT. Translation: CASSQDLADRGEKLFF.

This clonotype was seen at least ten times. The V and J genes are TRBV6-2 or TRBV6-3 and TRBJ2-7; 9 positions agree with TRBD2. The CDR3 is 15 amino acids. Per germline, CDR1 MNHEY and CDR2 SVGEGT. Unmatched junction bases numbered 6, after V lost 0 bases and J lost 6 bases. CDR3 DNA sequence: TGTGCCAGCAGTTACTCCGGGACTAGCCCGGGCGAGCAGTACTTC. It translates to CASSYSGTSPGEQYF.

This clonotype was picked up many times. This CDR3 reads CASMPSGGRLGEQYF. Here the CDR3 DNA reads TGTGCCAGCATGCCTAGCGGGGGGCGCCTCGGGGAGCAGTACTTC. This chain joins TRBV6-2 or TRBV6-3 and TRBJ2-7, with 11 bases that match TRBD2. The V and J ends lost 7 bases and 7 bases, in that order; junction bases with no gene match: 12. This CDR3 comprises 15 residues. Germline assignment: CDR1 MNHEY and CDR2 SVGEGT.

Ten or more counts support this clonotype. CDR3 sequence reads: CASSLQGRGNTIYF. CDR3 DNA: TGTGCCAGCAGCTTGCAGGGGCGGGGAAACACCATATATTTT. V is TRBV7-8 and J is TRBJ1-3; possible D gene TRBD1, 6 bases. V was trimmed by 3 bases and J by 4 bases, leaving 10 bases between them. Germline V gives CDR1 SGHVS, CDR2 FQNEAQ. The CDR3 length is 14 residues.

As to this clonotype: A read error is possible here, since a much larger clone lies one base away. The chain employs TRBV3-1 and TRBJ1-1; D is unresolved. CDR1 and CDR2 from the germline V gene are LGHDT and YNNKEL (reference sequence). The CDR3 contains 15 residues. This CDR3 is CASSQEEGRNTAAFF. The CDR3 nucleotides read TGTGCCAGCAGCCAAGAAGAAGGGCGGAACACTGCAGCTTTCTTT. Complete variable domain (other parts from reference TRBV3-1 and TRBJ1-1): DTAVSQTPKYLVTQMGNDKSIKCEQNLGHDTMYWYKQDSKKFLKIMFSYNNKELIINETVPNRFSPKSPDKAHLNLHINSLELGDSAVYFCASSQEEGRNTAAFFGQGTRLTVV.

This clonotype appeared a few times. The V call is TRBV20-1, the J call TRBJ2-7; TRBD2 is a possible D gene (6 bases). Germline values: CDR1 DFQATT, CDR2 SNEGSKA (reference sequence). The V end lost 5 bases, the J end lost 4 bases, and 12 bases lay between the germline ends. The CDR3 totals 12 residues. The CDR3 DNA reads TGCAGTGCTCGGGGCGGGATATACGAGCAGTACTTC. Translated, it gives CSARGGIYEQYF.

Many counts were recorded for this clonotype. CDR3 protein: CATRAPVTGELFF. The DNA of the CDR3 is TGTGCCACCCGAGCGCCGGTCACCGGGGAGCTGTTTTTT. The rearrangement uses TRBV11-1 and TRBJ2-2, with no clear D. Per germline, CDR1 SGHAT and CDR2 FQDESV (reference sequence). V was shortened by 10 bases and J by 4 bases, with 13 bases between the two germline ends. The CDR3 runs 13 residues.

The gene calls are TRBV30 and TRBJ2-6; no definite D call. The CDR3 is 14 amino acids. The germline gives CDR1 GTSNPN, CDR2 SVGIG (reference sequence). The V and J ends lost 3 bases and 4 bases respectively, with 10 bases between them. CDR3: CAWRVPAGANVLTF. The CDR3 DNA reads TGTGCCTGGAGGGTACCGGCCGGGGCCAACGTCCTGACTTTC. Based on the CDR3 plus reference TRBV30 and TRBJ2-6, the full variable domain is SQTIHQWPATLVQPVGSPLSLECTVEGTSNPNLYWYRQAAGRGLQLLFYSVGIGQISSEVPQNLSASRPQDRQFILSSKKLLLSDSGFYLCAWRVPAGANVLTFGAGSRLTVL.

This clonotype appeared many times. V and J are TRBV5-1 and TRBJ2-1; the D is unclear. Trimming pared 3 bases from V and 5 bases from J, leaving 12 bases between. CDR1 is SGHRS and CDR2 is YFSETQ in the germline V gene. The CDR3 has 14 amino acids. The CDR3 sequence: CASSYLNSDNEQFF. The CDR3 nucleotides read TGCGCCAGCAGCTACCTCAACAGTGACAATGAGCAGTTCTTC.

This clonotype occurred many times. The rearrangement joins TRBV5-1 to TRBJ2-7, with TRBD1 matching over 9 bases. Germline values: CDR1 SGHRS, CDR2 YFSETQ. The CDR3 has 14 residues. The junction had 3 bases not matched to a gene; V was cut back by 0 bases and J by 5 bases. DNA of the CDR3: TGCGCCAGCAGCTTGGGACAGGGGGTCAACGAGCAGTACTTC. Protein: CASSLGQGVNEQYF.

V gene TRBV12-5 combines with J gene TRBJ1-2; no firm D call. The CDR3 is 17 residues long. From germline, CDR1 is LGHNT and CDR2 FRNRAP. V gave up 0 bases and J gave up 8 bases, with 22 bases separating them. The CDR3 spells CASGLVRLVTSVLGYTF. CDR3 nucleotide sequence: TGTGCTAGTGGTTTGGTACGGCTTGTGACATCCGTACTGGGCTACACCTTC.

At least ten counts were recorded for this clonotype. The CDR3 here is CASSLTARRAFF. DNA of the CDR3: TGTGCCAGCAGTTTAACGGCCCGGCGGGCTTTCTTT. The J gene is TRBJ1-1, the V gene TRBV6-5; D remains ambiguous. The CDR3 has 12 residues. Germline-derived CDR1 and CDR2 are MNHEY and SVGAGI. V lost 4 bases to trimming and J lost 11 bases, with 14 bases between them.

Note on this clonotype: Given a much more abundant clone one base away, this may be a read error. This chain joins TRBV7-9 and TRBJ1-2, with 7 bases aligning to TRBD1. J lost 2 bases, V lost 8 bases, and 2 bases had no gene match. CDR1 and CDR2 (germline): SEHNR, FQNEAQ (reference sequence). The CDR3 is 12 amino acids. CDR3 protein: CASGRGNYGYTF. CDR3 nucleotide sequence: TGTGCCAGCGGCAGGGGGAACTATGGCTACACCTTC.

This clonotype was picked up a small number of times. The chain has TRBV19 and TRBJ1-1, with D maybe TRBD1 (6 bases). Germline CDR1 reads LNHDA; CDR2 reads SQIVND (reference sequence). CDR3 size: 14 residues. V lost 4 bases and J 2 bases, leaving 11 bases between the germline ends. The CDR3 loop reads CASSTRQANTEAFF. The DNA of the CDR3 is TGTGCCAGTAGTACTCGACAGGCTAACACTGAAGCTTTCTTT.

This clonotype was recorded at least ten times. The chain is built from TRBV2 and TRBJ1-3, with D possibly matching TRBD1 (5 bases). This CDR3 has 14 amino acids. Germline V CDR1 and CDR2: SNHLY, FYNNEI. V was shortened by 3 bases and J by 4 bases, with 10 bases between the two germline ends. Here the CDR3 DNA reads TGTGCCAGCAGTGATAAGACAGTGGGAAACACCATATATTTT. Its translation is CASSDKTVGNTIYF.

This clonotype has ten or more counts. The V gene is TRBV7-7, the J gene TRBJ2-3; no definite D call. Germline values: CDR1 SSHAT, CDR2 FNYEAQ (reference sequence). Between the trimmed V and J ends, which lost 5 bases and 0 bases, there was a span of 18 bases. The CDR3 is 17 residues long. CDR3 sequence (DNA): TGTGCCAGCAGCCGAGGTATTAACAGCGCTAGCACAGATACGCAGTATTTT. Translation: CASSRGINSASTDTQYF.

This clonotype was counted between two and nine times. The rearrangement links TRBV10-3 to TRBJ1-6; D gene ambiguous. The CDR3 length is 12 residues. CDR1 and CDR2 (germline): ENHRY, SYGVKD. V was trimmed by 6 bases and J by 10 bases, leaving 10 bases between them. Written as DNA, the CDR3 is TGTGCCATCAGGGAAGGGTTATCACCCCTCCACTTT. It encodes CAIREGLSPLHF.

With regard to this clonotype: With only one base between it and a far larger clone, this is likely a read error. The CDR3 DNA follows: TGTGCCATCAGTGAGTCAAGGAGTGAGCAGTACTTC. It translates to CAISESRSEQYF. The chain is built from TRBV10-3 and TRBJ2-3; D unclear. The closer fit of TRBJ2-7 to the DNA end suggests the J call may be wrong. The CDR3 runs 12 residues. The V gene's germline CDR1 is ENHRY and CDR2 SYGVKD.

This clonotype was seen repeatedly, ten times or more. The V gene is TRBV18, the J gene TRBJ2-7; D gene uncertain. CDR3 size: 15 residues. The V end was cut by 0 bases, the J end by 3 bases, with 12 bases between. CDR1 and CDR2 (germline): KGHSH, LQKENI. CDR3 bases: TGTGCCAGCTCACCACCGGTGGCGACTGGCTACGAGCAGTACTTC. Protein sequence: CASSPPVATGYEQYF. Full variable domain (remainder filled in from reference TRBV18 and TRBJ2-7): NAGVMQNPRHLVRRRGQEARLRCSPMKGHSHVYWYRQLPEEGLKFMVYLQKENIIDESGMPKERFSAEFPKEGPSILRIQQVVRGDSAAYFCASSPPVATGYEQYFGPGTRLTVT.